This T cell receptor beta chain stems from a study of early T cells in non-severe SARS-CoV-2 infection. Study-wide context: It was bulk RNA from unsorted whole blood that was sequenced, and the chains were unpaired.

The sample holds a few counts of this clonotype. The CDR3 totals 14 residues. Trimming removed 0 bases at V and 1 base at J, with 7 bases between. The germline gives CDR1 SGHDT, CDR2 YYEEEE. TCRdb fed the 5' RACE reads into MiXCR, producing one record per CDR3 protein. The data contain roughly 86,000 distinct CDR3 sequences, 6% to 7% of them seen just once; the ten biggest clones take up roughly 8.4%. The genes are TRBV5-6 and TRBJ2-5; D remains unclear. The material sequenced was whole blood. The receptor's source is an adult who was a healthcare worker with PCR-confirmed SARS-CoV-2 infection or an uninfected control (not recorded which). The CDR3 protein is CASSLGLPQETQYF. In DNA, the CDR3 is TGTGCCAGCAGCTTGGGTCTGCCCCAAGAGACCCAGTACTTC.